This T cell receptor (beta chain) was captured in a study of prognosis after radiotherapy for stage I lung cancer. On the study more broadly: The patient group included nobody who received concurrent therapy with stereotactic body radiotherapy.

This clonotype was counted many times. V shed 0 bases and J 9 bases; nucleotides not matched to a gene: 1. The CDR3 length is 12 residues. The germline V gene has CDR1 WSHSY and CDR2 SAAADI. From genomic DNA, TCR beta CDR3 was amplified by two-round multiplex PCR. Initially, in first-round PCR, primers specific to each TRBV and TRBJ gene were used. TCRdb independently ran MiXCR on the multiplex PCR reads; one entry per CDR3 protein. The sample has approximately 20,000 distinct CDR3 sequences; over 25% are singletons. The TCR comes from a donor aged 50 or older with non-small cell lung cancer. This specimen was PBMCs, taken before or after stereotactic body radiation therapy (not recorded which). V and J are TRBV10-2 and TRBJ1-2; 7 bases agree with TRBD1. CDR3 DNA sequence: TGCGCCAGCAGTGAGTCGACAGGGAGCTACACCTTC. Its translation: CASSESTGSYTF.